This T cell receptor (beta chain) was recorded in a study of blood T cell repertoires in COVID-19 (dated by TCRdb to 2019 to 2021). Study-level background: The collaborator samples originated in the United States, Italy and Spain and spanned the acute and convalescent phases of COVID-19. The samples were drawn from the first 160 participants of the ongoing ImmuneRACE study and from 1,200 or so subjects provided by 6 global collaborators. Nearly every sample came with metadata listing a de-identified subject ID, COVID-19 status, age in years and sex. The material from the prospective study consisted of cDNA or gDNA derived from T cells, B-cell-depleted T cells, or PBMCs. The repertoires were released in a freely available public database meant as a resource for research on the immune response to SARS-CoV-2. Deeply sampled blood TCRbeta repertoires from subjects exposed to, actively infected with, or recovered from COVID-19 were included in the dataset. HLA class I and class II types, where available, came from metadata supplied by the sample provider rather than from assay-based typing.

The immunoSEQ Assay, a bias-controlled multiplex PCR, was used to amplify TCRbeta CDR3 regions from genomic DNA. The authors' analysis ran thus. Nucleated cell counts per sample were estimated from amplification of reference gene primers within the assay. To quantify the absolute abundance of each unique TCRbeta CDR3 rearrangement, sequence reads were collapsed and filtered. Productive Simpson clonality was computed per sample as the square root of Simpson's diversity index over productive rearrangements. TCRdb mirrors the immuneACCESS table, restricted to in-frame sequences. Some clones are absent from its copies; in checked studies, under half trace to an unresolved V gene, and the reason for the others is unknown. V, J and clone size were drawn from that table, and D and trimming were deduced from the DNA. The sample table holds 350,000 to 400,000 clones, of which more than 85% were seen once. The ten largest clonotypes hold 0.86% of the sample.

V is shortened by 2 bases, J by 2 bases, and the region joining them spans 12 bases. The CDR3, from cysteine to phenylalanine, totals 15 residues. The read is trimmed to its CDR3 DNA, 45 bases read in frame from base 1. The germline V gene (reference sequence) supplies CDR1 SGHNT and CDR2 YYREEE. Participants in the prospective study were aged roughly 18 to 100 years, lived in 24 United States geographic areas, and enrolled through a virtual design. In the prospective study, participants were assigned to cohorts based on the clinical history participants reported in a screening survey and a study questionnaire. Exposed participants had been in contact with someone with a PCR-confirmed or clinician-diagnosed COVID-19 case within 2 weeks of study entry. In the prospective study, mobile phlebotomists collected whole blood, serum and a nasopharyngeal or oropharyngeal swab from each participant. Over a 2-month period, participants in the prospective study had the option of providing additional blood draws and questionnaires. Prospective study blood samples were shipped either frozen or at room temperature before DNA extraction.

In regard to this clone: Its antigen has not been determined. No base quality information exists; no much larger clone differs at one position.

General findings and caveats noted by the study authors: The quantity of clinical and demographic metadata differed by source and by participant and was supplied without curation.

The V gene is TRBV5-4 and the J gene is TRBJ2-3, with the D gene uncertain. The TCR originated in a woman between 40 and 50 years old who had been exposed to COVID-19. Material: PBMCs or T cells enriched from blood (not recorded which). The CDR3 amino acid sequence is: CASSLDTYTTDTQYF. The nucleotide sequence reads TGTGCCAGCAGCTTAGACACTTACACCACAGATACGCAGTATTTT.